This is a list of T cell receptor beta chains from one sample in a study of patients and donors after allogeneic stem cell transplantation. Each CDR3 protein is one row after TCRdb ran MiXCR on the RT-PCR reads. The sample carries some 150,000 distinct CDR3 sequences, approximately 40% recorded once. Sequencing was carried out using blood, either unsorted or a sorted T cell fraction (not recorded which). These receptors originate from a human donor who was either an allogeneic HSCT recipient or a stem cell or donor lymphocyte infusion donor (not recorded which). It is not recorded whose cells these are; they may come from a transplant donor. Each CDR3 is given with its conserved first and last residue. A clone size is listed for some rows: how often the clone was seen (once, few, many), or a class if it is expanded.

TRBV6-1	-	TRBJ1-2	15	CASSDIGQGNYGYTF
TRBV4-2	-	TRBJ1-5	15	CASSQGQGNFQPQHF
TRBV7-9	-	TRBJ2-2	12	CASGFKTGELFF
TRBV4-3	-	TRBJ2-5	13	CASSQGDQETQYF
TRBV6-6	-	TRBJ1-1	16	CASSYPHQGSNTEAFF
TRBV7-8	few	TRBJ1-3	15	CASSPQRSSGNTIYF
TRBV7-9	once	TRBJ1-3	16	CASSLGGGPSGNTIYF
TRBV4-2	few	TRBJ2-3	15	CASTPTSVTPGTQYF
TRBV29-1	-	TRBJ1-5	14	CSVEDLGGDAPQHF
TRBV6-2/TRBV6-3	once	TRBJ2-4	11	CASSYETIQYF
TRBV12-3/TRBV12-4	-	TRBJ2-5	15	CASSSTRLNQETQYF
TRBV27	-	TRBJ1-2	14	CASSEQGADYGYTF
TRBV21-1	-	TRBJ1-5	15	CASSRAVFFGQPQHF
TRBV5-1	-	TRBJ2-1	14	CASSLKTADNEQFF
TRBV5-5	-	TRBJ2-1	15	CASSLGVTGSNEQFF
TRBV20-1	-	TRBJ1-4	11	CSAASGEKLFF
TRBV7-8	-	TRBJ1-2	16	CASSPNRQGWGYGYTF
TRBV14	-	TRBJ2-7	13	CASSPRTSSEQYF
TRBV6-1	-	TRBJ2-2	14	CASSETGIAGELFF
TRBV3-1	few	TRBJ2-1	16	CASSQSTSGGEIEQFF
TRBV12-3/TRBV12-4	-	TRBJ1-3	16	CASSFLMSGSGNTIYF
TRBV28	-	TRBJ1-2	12	CASSFPPGGYTF
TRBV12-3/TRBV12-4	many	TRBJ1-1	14	CASTPVPAGTEAFF
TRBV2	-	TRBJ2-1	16	CASMEFSGGRYNEQFF
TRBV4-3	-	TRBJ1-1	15	CASSQYLRVGTEAFF
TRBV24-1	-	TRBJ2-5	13	CATWDGAGGTQYF
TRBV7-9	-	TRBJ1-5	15	CASSLDDRTGQPQHF
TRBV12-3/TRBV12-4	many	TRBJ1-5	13	CASSLGLNQPQHF
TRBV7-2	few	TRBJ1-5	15	CASSLVSGDYQPQHF
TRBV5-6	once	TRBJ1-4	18	CASSLRGVPGIYNEKLFF
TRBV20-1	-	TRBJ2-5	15	CSARRVGGTQETQYF
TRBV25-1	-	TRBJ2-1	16	CASSSLAGSSYNEQFF
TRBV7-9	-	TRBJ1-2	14	CASRPREGYYGYTF
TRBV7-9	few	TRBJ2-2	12	CASSFTAGELFF
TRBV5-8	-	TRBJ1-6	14	CASSLNGPWSPLHF
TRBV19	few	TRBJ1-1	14	CASSIGQGNTEAFF
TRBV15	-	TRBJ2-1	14	CATSGYIQNTWQFF
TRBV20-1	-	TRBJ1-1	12	CSARMGFPEAFF
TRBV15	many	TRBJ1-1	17	CATSRVRLSKGNTEAFF
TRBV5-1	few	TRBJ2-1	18	CASSFSGFWTGMGNEQFF
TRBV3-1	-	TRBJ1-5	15	CASSHTDTDNQPQHF
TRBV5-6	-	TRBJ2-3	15	CASSPGGVGTDTQYF